A selection of T cell receptor beta chains follows, all from one sample in a study of blood T cell repertoires in COVID-19. Sequencing used immunoSEQ multiplex PCR; TCRdb keeps in-frame clones, though not all of them. Of about 210,000 clones listed, 80% to 90% are singletons. Sequenced sample: peripheral blood. The receptors were sampled from a woman aged 50 to 60 with active or convalescent COVID-19. The CDR3 runs from the conserved cysteine through the conserved F or W. The D gene is left open where the match is weak. Size is stated for part of the rows, as once, few or many counts, or as a class when the clone is expanded.

>NA|TRBJ2-3|TRBV18|NA
CASSQEEDSTDTQYF
TGTGCCAGCTCGCAAGAGGAGGACAGCACAGATACGCAGTATTTT
>NA|TRBJ1-5|TRBV27|TRBD1
CASRLGQGSPQHF
TGTGCCAGCAGGCTAGGACAGGGGAGCCCCCAGCATTTT
>NA|TRBJ2-7|TRBV4-2|NA
CASSPQADPSYEQYF
TGTGCCAGCAGCCCCCAGGCCGACCCTTCCTACGAGCAGTACTTC
>NA|TRBJ1-1|TRBV6-5|NA
CASSYRTSTEAFF
TGTGCCAGCAGTTACAGGACATCCACTGAAGCTTTCTTT
>NA|TRBJ1-1|TRBV4-1|NA
CASSQEDSHNRNTEAFF
TGCGCCAGCAGCCAAGAGGACAGTCATAACCGAAACACTGAAGCTTTCTTT
>few|TRBJ1-4|TRBV6-5|TRBD1
CASTKPGQGYEKLFF
TGTGCCAGCACCAAACCGGGACAGGGATACGAAAAACTGTTTTTT
>once|TRBJ1-1|TRBV6-1|NA
CASSDPDREAFF
TGTGCCAGCAGTGACCCAGACAGGGAAGCTTTCTTT
>NA|TRBJ1-1|TRBV5-1|NA
CASSLDILSRGGGAFF
TGCGCCAGCAGCTTGGACATACTGTCGAGGGGGGGAGGAGCTTTCTTT
>NA|TRBJ2-2|TRBV5-1|TRBD1
CASSVGQGHTGELFF
TGCGCCAGCAGCGTGGGACAGGGGCACACCGGGGAGCTGTTTTTT
>NA|TRBJ2-1|TRBV3-1/TRBV3-2|TRBD1
CASSRTGGYNEQFF
TGTGCCAGCAGCCGGACAGGGGGCTACAATGAGCAGTTCTTC
>NA|TRBJ2-2|TRBV27|TRBD2
CASRRLAGDRTGELFF
TGTGCCAGCCGAAGACTAGCGGGAGATAGGACCGGGGAGCTGTTTTTT
>NA|TRBJ1-5|TRBV19|NA
CASSMGVSGNQPQHF
TGTGCCAGTAGTATGGGAGTCTCGGGCAATCAGCCCCAGCATTTT
>NA|TRBJ1-3|TRBV2|NA
CASRSGATGNTIYF
TGTGCCAGCAGGTCGGGAGCCACGGGAAACACCATATATTTT
>NA|TRBJ1-1|TRBV9|NA
CASSLTANTEAFF
TGTGCCAGCAGCCTGACTGCTAACACTGAAGCTTTCTTT
>NA|TRBJ1-1|TRBV4-1|TRBD1
CASSLSGDRGTEAFF
TGCGCCAGCAGCCTTAGTGGGGACAGGGGAACTGAAGCTTTCTTT
>NA|TRBJ1-2|TRBV11-2|NA
CASSPPAVLNLGYTF
TGTGCCAGCAGCCCCCCCGCCGTATTAAACTTGGGCTACACCTTC
>NA|TRBJ2-7|TRBV29-1|NA
CSVEVGHEQYF
TGCAGCGTTGAAGTGGGGCACGAGCAGTACTTC
>NA|TRBJ2-1|TRBV11-2|NA
CASSLGAPYNEQFF
TGTGCCAGCAGCTTGGGAGCCCCCTACAATGAGCAGTTCTTC
>NA|TRBJ2-1|TRBV9|NA
CASSAGVYNEQFF
TGTGCCAGCAGCGCCGGGGTTTACAATGAGCAGTTCTTC
>NA|TRBJ1-2|TRBV6-5|TRBD1
CASRDGDRGYEGYTF
TGTGCCAGCAGGGACGGGGACAGGGGTTACGAAGGCTACACCTTC
>NA|TRBJ1-3|TRBV9|TRBD1
CASSVTGQGSNTIYF
TGTGCCAGCAGCGTAACCGGACAGGGTTCAAACACCATATATTTT
>NA|TRBJ1-3|TRBV28|NA
CASVGGAGYIPGNTIYF
TGTGCCAGCGTCGGAGGGGCAGGGTACATTCCAGGAAACACCATATATTTT
>NA|TRBJ1-2|TRBV5-5|TRBD1
CASSLGPAGQGVYGYTF
TGTGCCAGCAGCTTGGGCCCAGCCGGACAGGGAGTCTATGGCTACACCTTC
>NA|TRBJ1-2|TRBV2|TRBD1
CASTSAPRRGQGGYTF
TGTGCCAGCACCTCCGCACCTCGCAGGGGGCAGGGTGGCTACACCTTC
>NA|TRBJ2-3|TRBV18|NA
CASSHKPSTDTQYF
TGTGCCAGCTCACACAAACCTAGCACAGATACGCAGTATTTT
>NA|TRBJ2-1|TRBV5-1|NA
CASSLGHFSSYNEQFF
TGCGCCAGCAGCTTGGGACATTTTAGCTCCTACAATGAGCAGTTCTTC
>few|TRBJ1-1|TRBV5-1|TRBD1
CASTGTGATEAFF
TGCGCCAGCACCGGGACAGGGGCCACTGAAGCTTTCTTT